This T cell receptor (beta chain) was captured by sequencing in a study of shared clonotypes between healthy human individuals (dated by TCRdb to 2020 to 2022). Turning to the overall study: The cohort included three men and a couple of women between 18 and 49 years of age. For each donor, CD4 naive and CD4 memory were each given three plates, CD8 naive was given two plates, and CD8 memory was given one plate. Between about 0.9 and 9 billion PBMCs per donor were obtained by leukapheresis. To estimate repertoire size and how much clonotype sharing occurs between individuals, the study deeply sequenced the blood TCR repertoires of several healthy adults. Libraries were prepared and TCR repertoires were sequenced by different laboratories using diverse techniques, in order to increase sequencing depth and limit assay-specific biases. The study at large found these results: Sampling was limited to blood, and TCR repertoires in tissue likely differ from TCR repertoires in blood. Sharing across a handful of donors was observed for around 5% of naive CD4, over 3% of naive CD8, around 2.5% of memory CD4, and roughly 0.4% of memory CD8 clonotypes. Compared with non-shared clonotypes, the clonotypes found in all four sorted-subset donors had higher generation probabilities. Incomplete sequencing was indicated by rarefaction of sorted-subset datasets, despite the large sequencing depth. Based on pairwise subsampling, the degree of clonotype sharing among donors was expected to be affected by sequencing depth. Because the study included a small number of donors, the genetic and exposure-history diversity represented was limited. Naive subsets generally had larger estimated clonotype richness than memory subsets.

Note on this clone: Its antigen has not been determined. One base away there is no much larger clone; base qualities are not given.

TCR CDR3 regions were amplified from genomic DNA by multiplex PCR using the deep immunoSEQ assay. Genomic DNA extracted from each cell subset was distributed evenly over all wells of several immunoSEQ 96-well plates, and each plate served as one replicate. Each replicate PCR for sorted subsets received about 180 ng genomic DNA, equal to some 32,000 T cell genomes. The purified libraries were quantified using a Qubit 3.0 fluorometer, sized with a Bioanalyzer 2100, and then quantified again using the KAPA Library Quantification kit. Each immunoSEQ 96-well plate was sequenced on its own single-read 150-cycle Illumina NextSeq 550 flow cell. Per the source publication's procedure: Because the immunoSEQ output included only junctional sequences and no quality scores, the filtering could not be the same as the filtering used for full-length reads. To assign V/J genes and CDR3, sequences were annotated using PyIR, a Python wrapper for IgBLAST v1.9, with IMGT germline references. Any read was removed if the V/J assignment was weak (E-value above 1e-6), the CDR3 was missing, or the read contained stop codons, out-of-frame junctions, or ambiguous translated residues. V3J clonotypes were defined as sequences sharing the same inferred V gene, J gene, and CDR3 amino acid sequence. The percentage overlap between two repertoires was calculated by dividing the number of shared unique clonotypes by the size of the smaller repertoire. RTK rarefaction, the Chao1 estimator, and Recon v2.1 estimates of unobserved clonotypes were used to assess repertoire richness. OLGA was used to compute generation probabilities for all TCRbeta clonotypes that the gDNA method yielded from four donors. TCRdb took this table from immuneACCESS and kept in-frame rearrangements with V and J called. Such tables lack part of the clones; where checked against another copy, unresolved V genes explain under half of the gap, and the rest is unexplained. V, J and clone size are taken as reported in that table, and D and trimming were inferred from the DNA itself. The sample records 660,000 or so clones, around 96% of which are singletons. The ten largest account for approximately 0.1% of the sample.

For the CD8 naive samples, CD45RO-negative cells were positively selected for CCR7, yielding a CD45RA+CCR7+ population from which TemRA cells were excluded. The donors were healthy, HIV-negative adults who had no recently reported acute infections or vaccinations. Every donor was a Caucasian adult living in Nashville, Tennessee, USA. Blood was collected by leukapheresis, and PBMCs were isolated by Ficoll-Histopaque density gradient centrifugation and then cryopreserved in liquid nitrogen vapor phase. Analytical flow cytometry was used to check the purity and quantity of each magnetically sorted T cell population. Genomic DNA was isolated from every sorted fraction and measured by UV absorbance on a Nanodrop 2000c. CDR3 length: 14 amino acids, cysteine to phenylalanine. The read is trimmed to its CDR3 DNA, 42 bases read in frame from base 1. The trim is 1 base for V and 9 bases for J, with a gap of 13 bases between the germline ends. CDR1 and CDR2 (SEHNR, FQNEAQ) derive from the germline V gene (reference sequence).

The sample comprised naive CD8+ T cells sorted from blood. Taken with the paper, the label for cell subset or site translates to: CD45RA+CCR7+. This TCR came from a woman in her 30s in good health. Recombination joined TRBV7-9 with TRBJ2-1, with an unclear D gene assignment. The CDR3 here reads CASSLVTGRGEQFF. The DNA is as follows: TGTGCCAGCAGCTTAGTGACTGGCCGAGGTGAGCAGTTCTTC.